Listed below are T cell receptor beta chains from one sample, sequenced in a study of shared clonotypes between healthy human individuals. Produced via immunoSEQ multiplex PCR; TCRdb's table is partial and in-frame only. The table has more than 2,000,000 clones, roughly 93% seen once. Sequencing was done on a sample of naive CD4+ T cells from PBMCs. All receptors come from a man aged 18 to 35 in good health. Some clones in this sample may be carry-over from other donors' samples. CDR3s leave out the opening cysteine and the closing phenylalanine or tryptophan. The D gene is left open where the match is weak. Some rows mark clone size as missing; the rest say once, few, many or name a class of expanded clone.

d_gene	j_gene	v_gene	abundance	CDR3aa
NA	TRBJ2-5	TRBV5-4	NA	ASSVEAVQETQY
NA	TRBJ2-3	TRBV29-1	NA	SAYTDTQY
NA	TRBJ1-3	TRBV28	NA	ASSLVRRGNTIY
NA	TRBJ1-6	TRBV28	NA	ASSFRPYSPLH
NA	TRBJ1-5	TRBV6-6	once	ASSYSERGQPQH
TRBD2	TRBJ2-5	TRBV5-1	NA	ASSPGGAASVGEETQY
NA	TRBJ2-4	TRBV27	NA	ASSFQAGSSIQY
NA	TRBJ2-7	TRBV9	NA	ASSPPPRASGYDEQY
NA	TRBJ1-5	TRBV10-2	NA	ATQRGLGQPQH
NA	TRBJ1-1	TRBV5-1	NA	ASSFTGTRNEAF
TRBD2	TRBJ2-7	TRBV4-1	NA	ASSQGAGRAYEQY
TRBD1	TRBJ1-3	TRBV19	NA	ASSLDRAGNTIY
TRBD2	TRBJ2-1	TRBV29-1	NA	SVAIAGGPGYEQF
TRBD2	TRBJ2-5	TRBV5-1	NA	ASSYSGRGGETQY
NA	TRBJ1-4	TRBV6-1	NA	ASSERPATWGEKLF
NA	TRBJ1-2	TRBV28	NA	ASSLTGQRRYGYT
NA	TRBJ2-7	TRBV18	NA	ASSPLNEQY